This T cell receptor beta chain was documented in a study of identical twins. Study observations and caveats: Fewer insertions were carried by abundant cord blood beta clonotypes, but none was seen in memory repertoires.

Trimming shortened V by 5 bases and J by 3 bases, and 13 bases separated the two germline ends. This CDR3 is 14 amino acids long. This clonotype appeared a few times. Its cognate antigen is unknown. Every sampled donor was Caucasian and healthy. MiXCR, applied by TCRdb to the 5' RACE reads, yields one record per CDR3 protein. Among around 650,000 distinct CDR3 sequences, just over 7% were seen once, and the ten largest hold about 1.5%. The data also belong to a second study, concerning yellow fever vaccine responses in identical twins.

The clonotype was recovered from a woman younger than 30 in good health. The J gene is TRBJ2-5, the V gene TRBV12-3 or TRBV12-4; D unresolved. Sequencing was done on a sample of PBMCs. CDR3 residues: CASSRIAPKETQYF. In DNA form, the CDR3 reads TGTGCCAGCAGTCGGATAGCTCCCAAAGAGACCCAGTACTTC.